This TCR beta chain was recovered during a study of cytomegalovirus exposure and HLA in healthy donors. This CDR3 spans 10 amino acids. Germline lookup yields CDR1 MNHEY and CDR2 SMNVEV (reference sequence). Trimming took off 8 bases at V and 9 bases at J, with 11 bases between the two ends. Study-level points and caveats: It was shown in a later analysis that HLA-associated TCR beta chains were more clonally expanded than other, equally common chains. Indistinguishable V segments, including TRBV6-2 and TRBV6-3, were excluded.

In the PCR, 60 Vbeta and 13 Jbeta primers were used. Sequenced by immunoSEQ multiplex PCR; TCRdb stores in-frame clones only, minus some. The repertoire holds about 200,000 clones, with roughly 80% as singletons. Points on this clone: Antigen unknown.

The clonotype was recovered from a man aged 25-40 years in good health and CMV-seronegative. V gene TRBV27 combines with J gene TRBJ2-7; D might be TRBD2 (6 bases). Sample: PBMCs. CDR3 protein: CASGGTGQYF. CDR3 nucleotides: TGTGCCAGCGGAGGGACGGGGCAGTACTTC.